The rows below give T cell receptor beta chains drawn from one sample of a study of CD8+ T cells in alopecia areata. Libraries were prepared by immunoSEQ multiplex PCR; TCRdb keeps only in-frame clonotypes and omits some of them. This sample yields some 190,000 clones, of which roughly 60% are seen a single time; approximately 1% belongs to the top ten. The sequencing here drew on CD4+ T cells sorted from blood, taken at week 24, from a patient treated with tofacitinib. These receptors were taken from a human donor with alopecia areata. Each CDR3 is given with its conserved first and last residue. Each record gives: V gene, clone size, D gene, J gene, CDR3 protein, CDR3 DNA. A D gene is named only where the DNA matches it firmly. Size tells how often a clone was seen (once, few, many) or the class of an expanded clone, and some rows leave it out.

V gene: TRBV9
clone size: NA
D gene: TRBD2
J gene: TRBJ2-1
CDR3 protein: CASSQLARSYNEQFF
CDR3 DNA: TGTGCCAGCAGCCAACTAGCGAGGTCCTACAATGAGCAGTTCTTC

V gene: TRBV27
clone size: NA
D gene: NA
J gene: TRBJ1-2
CDR3 protein: CASSLSNTYYGYTF
CDR3 DNA: TGTGCCAGCAGTTTATCGAACACTTACTATGGCTACACCTTC

V gene: TRBV15
clone size: NA
D gene: NA
J gene: TRBJ2-2
CDR3 protein: CATSIRTVNTGELFF
CDR3 DNA: TGTGCCACCAGCATACGGACAGTAAACACCGGGGAGCTGTTTTTT

V gene: TRBV15
clone size: few
D gene: NA
J gene: TRBJ2-1
CDR3 protein: CATSNSGTFRNEQFF
CDR3 DNA: TGTGCCACCAGCAATTCCGGGACGTTTCGAAATGAGCAGTTCTTC

V gene: TRBV7-3
clone size: NA
D gene: NA
J gene: TRBJ2-3
CDR3 protein: CASSLTASTDTQYF
CDR3 DNA: TGTGCCAGCAGCTTAACTGCTAGCACAGATACGCAGTATTTT

V gene: TRBV6-1
clone size: NA
D gene: NA
J gene: TRBJ2-5
CDR3 protein: CARTPTEGETQYF
CDR3 DNA: TGTGCCAGGACTCCGACAGAAGGGGAGACCCAGTACTTC

V gene: TRBV4-3
clone size: once
D gene: NA
J gene: TRBJ1-5
CDR3 protein: CASSQETEGQPQHF
CDR3 DNA: TGCGCCAGCAGCCAAGAGACAGAAGGCCAGCCCCAGCATTTT

V gene: TRBV15
clone size: few
D gene: NA
J gene: TRBJ1-6
CDR3 protein: CATSRDPPDRGAALHF
CDR3 DNA: TGTGCCACCAGCAGAGACCCGCCCGACCGAGGAGCGGCCCTCCACTTT

V gene: TRBV7-2
clone size: once
D gene: TRBD2
J gene: TRBJ2-3
CDR3 protein: CASSTHGGAGGDTQYF
CDR3 DNA: TGTGCCAGCAGCACCCACGGGGGGGCGGGAGGAGATACGCAGTATTTT

V gene: TRBV29-1
clone size: NA
D gene: NA
J gene: TRBJ1-1
CDR3 protein: CSVAGTMNTEAFF
CDR3 DNA: TGCAGCGTCGCCGGGACAATGAACACTGAAGCTTTCTTT

V gene: TRBV6-1
clone size: few
D gene: NA
J gene: TRBJ1-4
CDR3 protein: CASSESLGLNEKLFF
CDR3 DNA: TGTGCCAGCAGTGAAAGTCTGGGCCTAAATGAAAAACTGTTTTTT

V gene: TRBV27
clone size: NA
D gene: NA
J gene: TRBJ2-5
CDR3 protein: CASSFLRDILGGTQYF
CDR3 DNA: TGTGCCAGCAGTTTTCTGAGGGACATCCTGGGGGGGACCCAGTACTTC

V gene: TRBV9
clone size: few
D gene: TRBD2
J gene: TRBJ2-5
CDR3 protein: CASSVNERGRGETQYF
CDR3 DNA: TGTGCCAGCAGCGTAAATGAGCGGGGGAGGGGAGAGACCCAGTACTTC

V gene: TRBV25-1
clone size: NA
D gene: NA
J gene: TRBJ1-4
CDR3 protein: CASSEDGGQGNEKLFF
CDR3 DNA: TGTGCCAGCAGTGAAGACGGAGGTCAGGGTAATGAAAAACTGTTTTTT

V gene: TRBV6-1
clone size: NA
D gene: NA
J gene: TRBJ1-2
CDR3 protein: CASSHGPTRNGYTF
CDR3 DNA: TGTGCCAGCAGTCATGGCCCCACCCGGAATGGCTACACCTTC

V gene: TRBV14
clone size: NA
D gene: TRBD1
J gene: TRBJ1-2
CDR3 protein: CASSRSTGGAKTF
CDR3 DNA: TGTGCCAGCAGCCGGAGTACAGGGGGCGCGAAAACCTTC

V gene: TRBV21-1
clone size: NA
D gene: NA
J gene: TRBJ1-2
CDR3 protein: CASSKRHFHGYTF
CDR3 DNA: TGTGCCAGCAGCAAAAGGCATTTTCATGGCTACACCTTC

V gene: TRBV5-1
clone size: many
D gene: NA
J gene: TRBJ2-2
CDR3 protein: CASSLGGGSGELFF
CDR3 DNA: TGCGCCAGCAGCTTGGGTGGTGGCTCCGGGGAGCTGTTTTTT

V gene: TRBV2
clone size: NA
D gene: NA
J gene: TRBJ2-2
CDR3 protein: CASKGLLLGAGELFF
CDR3 DNA: TGTGCCAGCAAGGGACTCCTCTTGGGGGCCGGGGAGCTGTTTTTT

V gene: TRBV4-1
clone size: NA
D gene: NA
J gene: TRBJ1-1
CDR3 protein: CASSPLRGGAFF
CDR3 DNA: TGCGCCAGCAGCCCGCTACGAGGCGGCGCTTTCTTT